The 2 T cell receptor beta chains reported below all come from one sample, sequenced in a study of blood T cell repertoires in COVID-19. Sequencing was performed with immunoSEQ multiplex PCR; in TCRdb, only in-frame clones are kept and a portion is missing. This table has approximately 330,000 clones, around 87% appearing once. Source material: peripheral blood. All receptors come from a woman aged 50 to 60 with active or convalescent COVID-19.

V gene TRBV10-1 combines with J gene TRBJ2-7, with 7 bases aligning to TRBD2. The CDR3 extends over 11 amino acids. The ends lost 11 bases at V and 5 bases at J; junction bases unmatched: 6. Germline CDR1 and CDR2: WNHNN and SYGVQD (reference sequence). CDR3 residues: CARGDFDEQYF. CDR3 sequence (DNA): TGCGCCCGGGGGGACTTTGACGAGCAGTACTTC.

The rearrangement joins TRBV5-8 to TRBJ1-6, with a tentative D call TRBD1 (6 bases). Germline CDR1 reads SGHTS; CDR2 reads YDEGEE. The CDR3 covers 16 residues. Trimming shortened V by 4 bases and J by 6 bases, and 17 bases separated the two germline ends. The CDR3 DNA follows: TGTGCCAGCAGCCGGAAGACAGGACCTCGTAATTCACCCCTCCACTTT. Its translation: CASSRKTGPRNSPLHF.